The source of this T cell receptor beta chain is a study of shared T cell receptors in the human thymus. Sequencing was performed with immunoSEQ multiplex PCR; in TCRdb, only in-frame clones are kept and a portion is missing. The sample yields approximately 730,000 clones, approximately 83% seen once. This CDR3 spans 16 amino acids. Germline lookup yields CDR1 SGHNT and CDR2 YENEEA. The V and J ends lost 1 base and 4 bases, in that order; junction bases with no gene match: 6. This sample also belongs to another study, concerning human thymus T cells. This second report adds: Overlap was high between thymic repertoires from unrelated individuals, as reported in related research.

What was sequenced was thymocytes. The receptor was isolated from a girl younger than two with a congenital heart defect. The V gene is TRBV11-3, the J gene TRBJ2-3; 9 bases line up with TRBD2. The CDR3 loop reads CASSLGGGALSDTQYF. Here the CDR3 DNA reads TGTGCCAGCAGCTTAGGCGGGGGGGCCTTATCAGATACGCAGTATTTT.